The 31 T cell receptor beta chains below all came from one sample that was sequenced in a study of shared clonotypes between healthy human individuals. The naive CD8 fraction comprised CD45RO-negative cells positively selected for CCR7 and excluded terminally differentiated effector memory CD45RA+ cells. The table came from immunoSEQ multiplex PCR; TCRdb's copy has only in-frame clones and leaves some out. The table lists about 800,000 clones, 96% of them singletons. Sequences were obtained from naive CD8+ T cells sorted from blood. All receptors derive from a man between 25 and 39 years old in good health.

The J gene is TRBJ2-3, the V gene TRBV11-2; 7 bases fit TRBD2. The V segment lost 5 bases and the J segment 6 bases; nucleotides outside the gene matches: 11. Germline V gene lookup returns CDR1 SGHAT and CDR2 FQNNGV. CDR3 length: 15 amino acids. DNA for the CDR3: TGTGCCAGCAGCGGACTAGGGATTTATGGGGATACGCAGTATTTT. Translating gives CASSGLGIYGDTQYF.

This clone was seen once. The chain couples TRBV7-2 to TRBJ1-5; no reliable D call. With 1 base removed from V and 3 bases from J, the gap between germline ends came to 10 bases. This CDR3 is 15 amino acids long. Germline V gene lookup returns CDR1 SGHTA and CDR2 FQGNSA. In DNA, the CDR3 is TGTGCCAGCAGCTTAGGCCCAGAACCCAATCAGCCCCAGCATTTT. This translates into CASSLGPEPNQPQHF.

The rearrangement joins TRBV7-3 to TRBJ2-3; TRBD2 agrees at 11 bases. CDR3 size: 15 residues. The V gene's germline CDR1 is SGHTA and CDR2 FQGTGA. Germline trimming cut 3 bases from V and 4 bases from J; bases unmatched to any gene: 3. DNA for the CDR3: TGTGCCAGCAGCTTCGGGACTAGCGGCGCAGATACGCAGTATTTT. Amino acids: CASSFGTSGADTQYF.

This chain links TRBV6-6 with TRBJ2-7; tentatively, D is TRBD1 (6 bases). The germline V and J ends were trimmed by 0 bases and 3 bases, with 12 bases remaining between them. The CDR3 has 15 amino acids. CDR1 MNHNY and CDR2 SVGAGI come from the germline V gene (reference sequence). The CDR3: CASSYSMDRSYEQYF. In DNA, the CDR3 is TGTGCCAGCAGTTACTCAATGGACAGAAGCTACGAGCAGTACTTC.

The genes are TRBV7-9 and TRBJ2-2; a possible D gene is TRBD2 (6 bases). Looked up from germline, CDR1 is SEHNR and CDR2 is FQNEAQ (reference sequence). The CDR3 covers 13 residues. With 7 bases removed from V and 4 bases from J, the gap between germline ends came to 10 bases. In nucleotides, the CDR3 is TGTGCCAGCACCTCCGGGGGCACCGGGGAGCTGTTTTTT. Translation: CASTSGGTGELFF.

The chain recombines TRBV27 with TRBJ2-7; 11 bases align to TRBD2. CDR1 is MNHEY, CDR2 SMNVEV, per germline (reference sequence). V dropped 5 bases and J dropped 3; count of bases not matched to a gene: 9. The CDR3 is 16 residues long. CDR3: CASSAVSLAGDYEQYF. As DNA, the CDR3 is TGTGCCAGCAGTGCCGTTTCACTAGCGGGGGACTACGAGCAGTACTTC.

This chain joins TRBV27 and TRBJ2-7; the match to TRBD2 covers 7 bases. Germline CDR1 MNHEY, CDR2 SMNVEV (reference sequence). The junction had 8 bases not matched to a gene; V was cut back by 4 bases and J by 5 bases. The CDR3 totals 14 residues. The CDR3 reads CASSSDRLAHEQYF. In DNA form, the CDR3 reads TGTGCCAGCAGTTCTGATCGACTAGCCCACGAGCAGTACTTC.

V and J are TRBV6-5 and TRBJ2-7, with D perhaps matching TRBD1 (6 bases). The length of the CDR3 is 14 residues. The germline V gene encodes CDR1 MNHEY and CDR2 SVGAGI. V was trimmed by 6 bases and J by 3 bases, leaving 15 bases between them. In nucleotides, the CDR3 is TGTGCCAGCAGCCGCCGGGACAACATCTACGAGCAGTACTTC. This sequence encodes CASSRRDNIYEQYF.

CDR3 DNA sequence: TGCGCCAGCAGCTTGGTTGGGACAGGGCCGAACACCGGGGAGCTGTTTTTT. It translates to CASSLVGTGPNTGELFF. The chain uses TRBV5-1 and TRBJ2-2, with 9 positions matching TRBD1. The CDR3 runs to 17 residues. Germline CDR1 and CDR2: SGHRS and YFSETQ. With V trimmed by 0 bases and J by 0 bases, 3 bases remained unmatched.

The J gene is TRBJ2-7, the V gene TRBV6-1; 13 nucleotides align to TRBD2. The germline V gene has CDR1 MNHNS and CDR2 SASEGT. The J segment lost 4 bases and the V segment lost 1 base, leaving 4 bases of the junction unmatched. The CDR3 is 16 residues long. The CDR3 is CASSEGTSGSGYEQYF. Written as DNA, the CDR3 is TGTGCCAGCAGTGAAGGGACTAGCGGGAGTGGTTACGAGCAGTACTTC.

V usage is TRBV10-3 and J usage is TRBJ2-1, with unresolved D. This CDR3 has 11 amino acids. Looked up from germline, CDR1 is ENHRY and CDR2 is SYGVKD. Trimming shortened V by 6 bases and J by 6 bases, and 6 bases separated the two germline ends. The CDR3 DNA reads as TGTGCCATCAGGACCAGCAATGAGCAGTTCTTC. Amino acid sequence: CAIRTSNEQFF.

CDR3 amino acids: CASSQAQSGLNTEAFF. The CDR3 region has the DNA TGCGCCAGCAGCCAAGCCCAATCCGGGCTGAACACTGAAGCTTTCTTT. This chain joins TRBV4-1 and TRBJ1-1; D gene uncertain. V was trimmed by 1 base and J by 0 bases, leaving 12 bases between them. This CDR3 is built from 16 residues. Per the germline V gene, CDR1 is MGHRA and CDR2 is YSYEKL.

The chain recombines TRBV15 with TRBJ1-5; the D is unclear. This CDR3 has 15 residues. The V end was cut by 0 bases, the J end by 5 bases, with 11 bases between. From germline, CDR1 is LNHNV and CDR2 YYDKDF (reference sequence). The CDR3 DNA reads TGTGCCACCAGCAGAGATCGGAGGGTTGATCAGCCCCAGCATTTT. Protein: CATSRDRRVDQPQHF.

This chain uses TRBV14 with TRBJ2-2; tentatively, D is TRBD1 or TRBD2 (5 bases each). This CDR3 spans 20 amino acids. The germline V gene encodes CDR1 SGHDN and CDR2 FVKESK. The V end lost 0 bases, the J end lost 0 bases, and 20 bases lay between the germline ends. CDR3 in amino acids: CASSQEQDGTAKTNTGELFF. The CDR3 nucleotides read TGTGCCAGCAGCCAAGAACAAGATGGGACCGCGAAAACGAACACCGGGGAGCTGTTTTTT. Complete variable domain (other parts from reference TRBV14 and TRBJ2-2): EAGVTQFPSHSVIEKGQTVTLRCDPISGHDNLYWYRRVMGKEIKFLLHFVKESKQDESGMPNNRFLAERTGGTYSTLKVQPAELEDSGVYFCASSQEQDGTAKTNTGELFFGEGSRLTVL.

This chain joins TRBV29-1 and TRBJ2-3; no clear D gene. Germline V CDR1 and CDR2: SQVTM, ANQGSEA. Trimming removed 3 bases from V and 5 bases from J, with 9 bases in between. This CDR3 has 12 amino acids. CDR3 region: CSVDPAVDTQYF. The CDR3 region has the DNA TGCAGCGTTGACCCCGCGGTAGATACGCAGTATTTT.

J is TRBJ2-7 and V is TRBV28; the match to TRBD2 covers 10 bases. The CDR3 runs to 17 residues. From germline, CDR1 is MDHEN and CDR2 SYDVKM. V shed 4 bases and J 0 bases; nucleotides not matched to a gene: 9. This CDR3 reads CASSSLLLAGYSYEQYF. The CDR3 DNA is TGTGCCAGCAGTTCACTCCTACTAGCGGGATACTCCTACGAGCAGTACTTC.

V and J are TRBV4-1 and TRBJ2-1; TRBD1 or TRBD2 may be the D gene (5 bases each). Per germline, CDR1 MGHRA and CDR2 YSYEKL. The germline V and J ends were trimmed by 4 bases and 6 bases, with 16 bases remaining between them. The CDR3 contains 15 residues. Here the CDR3 reads CASSPEPTGGNEQFF. For the CDR3, the DNA is TGCGCCAGCAGCCCGGAGCCGACTGGGGGCAATGAGCAGTTCTTC.

This rearrangement joins TRBV9 to TRBJ2-2; D gene ambiguous. Per germline, CDR1 SGDLS and CDR2 YYNGEE. V lost 6 bases, J lost 3 bases, and 3 bases lay in between. CDR3 length: 11 amino acids. The CDR3 loop reads CASTDTGELFF. The DNA for the CDR3 is TGTGCCAGCACCGACACCGGGGAGCTGTTTTTT.

The genes are TRBV5-1 and TRBJ2-3; TRBD2 matches 11 bases. Trimming removed 0 bases from V and 3 bases from J; junction bases left unmatched: 3. The CDR3 contains 16 residues. Germline V gene data show CDR1 as SGHRS and CDR2 as YFSETQ. The chain's CDR3 is CASSLGLAGHTDTQYF. In DNA form, the CDR3 reads TGCGCCAGCAGCTTGGGACTAGCGGGACATACAGATACGCAGTATTTT.

The chain recombines TRBV14 with TRBJ2-7, with D possibly matching TRBD2 (9 bases). This CDR3 contains 17 residues. V shed 5 bases and J shed 4 bases, with 24 bases lying between them. Germline values: CDR1 SGHDN, CDR2 FVKESK. This CDR3 is CASSSGTGPRGGYEQYF. DNA for the CDR3: TGTGCCAGCAGCTCCGGGACAGGTCCGCGGGGGGGGTACGAGCAGTACTTC.

The rearrangement links TRBV7-9 to TRBJ2-7; 10 bases are shared with TRBD2. The germline CDR1 and CDR2 sequences are SEHNR and FQNEAQ (reference sequence). Germline trimming cut 5 bases from V and 5 bases from J; bases unmatched to any gene: 9. CDR3 size: 15 residues. The CDR3 nucleotides read TGTGCCAGCAGCCCGACTAGCGGGCGAGGCAACGAGCAGTACTTC. It codes for CASSPTSGRGNEQYF. Using reference TRBV7-9 and TRBJ2-7 for the parts outside the CDR3, the full variable domain is DTGVSQNPRHKITKRGQNVTFRCDPISEHNRLYWYRQTLGQGPEFLTYFQNEAQLEKSRLLSDRFSAERPKGSFSTLEIQRTEQGDSAMYLCASSPTSGRGNEQYFGPGTRLTVT.

This CDR3 reads CSVAVGQLSEKLFF. The CDR3 DNA sequence: TGCAGCGTTGCGGTGGGGCAGCTCTCCGAAAAACTGTTTTTT. The rearrangement links TRBV29-1 to TRBJ1-4, with TRBD1 as a possible D gene (5 bases). The germline V gene has CDR1 SQVTM and CDR2 ANQGSEA. The CDR3 runs to 14 residues. V lost 4 bases and J 8 bases, leaving 17 bases between the germline ends.

The rearrangement uses TRBV15 and TRBJ1-3; D possibly corresponds to TRBD1 (5 bases). This CDR3 has 16 residues. V lost 2 bases to trimming and J lost 1 base, with 12 bases between them. The V gene's germline CDR1 is LNHNV and CDR2 YYDKDF (reference sequence). CDR3 loop: CATSRYMGDSGNTIYF. The CDR3 nucleotides are TGTGCCACCAGCAGATACATGGGGGATTCTGGAAACACCATATATTTT.

The chain has TRBV7-9 and TRBJ2-1; D remains ambiguous. V was shortened by 2 bases and J by 7 bases, with 9 bases between the two germline ends. This CDR3 spans 13 amino acids. Germline loops: CDR1 SEHNR, CDR2 FQNEAQ (reference sequence). CDR3 residues: CASSLLSGNEQFF. As DNA, the CDR3 is TGTGCCAGCAGCTTACTGAGTGGGAATGAGCAGTTCTTC.

In this sample, this clone turned up a few times. The V call is TRBV6-1, the J call TRBJ2-7; 9 nucleotides align to TRBD2. This CDR3 region has 15 residues. The trim removed 2 bases at V and 4 bases at J, leaving 6 bases unmatched. Germline CDR1 and CDR2: MNHNS and SASEGT. The CDR3 spells CASSEFISGRYEQYF. The CDR3 bases are TGTGCCAGCAGTGAATTTATTAGCGGGAGATACGAGCAGTACTTC.

Remarks on this clone: At one boundary the junction diverges from the germline segment, which might be a read error. The rearrangement joins TRBV7-9 to TRBJ2-3; D unclear. Germline loops: CDR1 SEHNR, CDR2 FQNEAQ (reference sequence). This CDR3 comprises 12 residues. Written as DNA, the CDR3 is TGTGCCAGCAGCCCACCTACAGAGACGCAGTATTTT. Translating it yields CASSPPTETQYF. The entire variable domain, with the rest obtained from reference TRBV7-9 and TRBJ2-3, is as follows: DTGVSQNPRHKITKRGQNVTFRCDPISEHNRLYWYRQTLGQGPEFLTYFQNEAQLEKSRLLSDRFSAERPKGSFSTLEIQRTEQGDSAMYLCASSPPTETQYFGPGTRLTVL.

This chain joins TRBV4-1 and TRBJ2-5; TRBD2 aligns across 11 bases. Germline CDR1 and CDR2: MGHRA and YSYEKL. The CDR3 totals 20 residues. The V segment lost 0 bases and the J segment 5 bases; nucleotides outside the gene matches: 17. In DNA, the CDR3 is TGCGCCAGCAGCCAAGAGTTCGGGGCTAGCGGGAGGCAGCCGAGGGAGACCCAGTACTTC. It is translated as CASSQEFGASGRQPRETQYF.

The chain uses TRBV7-2 and TRBJ2-7, with 7 bases lining up with TRBD2. The CDR3 extends over 13 amino acids. The germline CDR1 and CDR2 sequences are SGHTA and FQGNSA. The V gene end was trimmed by 5 bases and the J gene end by 3 bases; junction bases not matched to a gene: 4. The CDR3 DNA sequence: TGTGCCAGCAGCAGCGGGGTAGGCTACGAGCAGTACTTC. Its translation: CASSSGVGYEQYF.

CDR3 sequence reads: CAISEVDNEQFF. The DNA of the CDR3 is TGTGCCATCAGTGAGGTGGACAATGAGCAGTTCTTC. The chain carries TRBV10-3 and TRBJ2-1; D unclear. Trimming cost V 2 bases and J 5 bases, with 4 bases left between them. The V gene's germline CDR1 is ENHRY and CDR2 SYGVKD. CDR3 size: 12 residues.

This clone was observed once. This chain connects TRBV4-1 to TRBJ2-5; 10 nucleotides align to TRBD2. Germline V gene lookup returns CDR1 MGHRA and CDR2 YSYEKL. J was trimmed by 4 bases and V by 4 bases; bases with no gene match: 3. The CDR3 is 14 amino acids. CDR3 protein: CASSPLAGAETQYF. In DNA, the CDR3 is TGCGCCAGCAGCCCTCTAGCGGGAGCAGAGACCCAGTACTTC.

In its sample, this clone was seen a few times. The rearrangement uses TRBV18 and TRBJ2-3; D ambiguous. The CDR3 runs 11 residues. V was trimmed by 3 bases and J by 6 bases, leaving 4 bases between them. Germline V lookup: CDR1 KGHSH, CDR2 LQKENI. CDR3 sequence reads: CASSPADTQYF. The DNA of the CDR3 is TGTGCCAGCTCACCCGCCGATACGCAGTATTTT.